Each of the 17 T cell receptor beta chains below was sequenced from the same sample in a study of blood T cell repertoires in COVID-19. Produced via immunoSEQ multiplex PCR; TCRdb's table is partial and in-frame only. The top ten clones hold around an eighth of a sample with 150,000 or so clones, more than 80% of them seen once. Source material: peripheral blood. These receptors all come from a man aged 18 to 30 with COVID-19, enrolled during active disease.

V is TRBV5-6 and J is TRBJ2-5; TRBD1 matches at 9 bases. Germline CDR1 reads SGHDT; CDR2 reads YYEEEE. Germline trimming cut 3 bases from V and 1 base from J; bases unmatched to any gene: 4. This CDR3 comprises 15 residues. CDR3 in DNA: TGTGCCAGCAGCTCTGGGACAGGGAGCCAAGAGACCCAGTACTTC. Residues: CASSSGTGSQETQYF.

V and J are TRBV28 and TRBJ2-7; TRBD1 aligns across 8 bases. V gave up 4 bases and J gave up 3 bases; unmatched junction bases: 5. The V gene's germline CDR1 is MDHEN and CDR2 SYDVKM. The CDR3 totals 14 residues. CDR3 sequence reads: CASSSGDRLYEQYF. The CDR3 DNA follows: TGTGCCAGCAGTTCTGGGGACAGGCTCTACGAGCAGTACTTC.

The chain carries TRBV9 and TRBJ2-2; 7 bases align to TRBD2. Germline lookup yields CDR1 SGDLS and CDR2 YYNGEE. The CDR3 contains 14 residues. Germline trimming cut 0 bases from V and 10 bases from J; bases unmatched to any gene: 6. The CDR3 sequence is CASSVGAGPMELFF. The CDR3 DNA is TGTGCCAGCAGCGTAGGAGCGGGACCTATGGAGCTGTTTTTT.

In DNA form, the CDR3 reads TGTGCCAGCAGCCAAGATGCCAGCGGGGGGGCGTCAGGGGAGCTGTTTTTT. This sequence encodes CASSQDASGGASGELFF. The chain links TRBV4-2 to TRBJ2-2; 10 bases are a match to TRBD2. V lost 0 bases to trimming and J lost 8 bases; unmatched junction nucleotides: 9. Germline CDR1 reads LGHNA; CDR2 reads YNFKEQ. The CDR3 sequence is 17 residues long.

The V gene is TRBV9, the J gene TRBJ2-5; 14 positions agree with TRBD2. This CDR3 comprises 17 residues. V dropped 4 bases and J dropped 5; count of bases not matched to a gene: 10. Looked up from germline, CDR1 is SGDLS and CDR2 is YYNGEE. This CDR3 reads CASSKRLAGGPGETQYF. In DNA, the CDR3 is TGTGCCAGCAGCAAGAGACTAGCGGGAGGGCCGGGGGAGACCCAGTACTTC.

The chain has TRBV6-5 and TRBJ2-1; D is perhaps TRBD2 (7 bases). The CDR3 is 15 amino acids. Trimming pared 2 bases from V and 4 bases from J, leaving 12 bases between. Per germline, CDR1 MNHEY and CDR2 SVGAGI. The CDR3 sequence: CASSYGGGGYNEQFF. As DNA, the CDR3 is TGTGCCAGCAGTTACGGGGGGGGCGGATACAATGAGCAGTTCTTC.

A word on this clone: A read error may account for a junction end that differs from germline. The CDR3 sequence: CASSSFRGVYF. DNA of the CDR3: TGTGCTAGCAGTTCCTTCAGGGGCGTGTACTTC. This chain uses TRBV7-7 with TRBJ2-7, with D perhaps matching TRBD1 (6 bases). This CDR3 spans 11 amino acids. Germline V lookup: CDR1 SSHAT, CDR2 FNYEAQ (reference sequence).

The genes are TRBV5-1 and TRBJ2-7; 9 nucleotides agree with TRBD1. The germline CDR1 and CDR2 sequences are SGHRS and YFSETQ. This CDR3 comprises 15 residues. V was pared by 3 bases and J by 4 bases, with 8 bases of the junction left unmatched. Here the CDR3 reads CASSYLQGARYEQYF. As DNA, the CDR3 is TGCGCCAGCAGCTACTTACAGGGGGCGCGTTACGAGCAGTACTTC.

This chain connects TRBV5-1 to TRBJ1-3; the D is unclear. Deletions cut 4 bases from V and 4 bases from J, with 12 bases between. Germline CDR1 SGHRS, CDR2 YFSETQ. The CDR3 is 14 amino acids. CDR3 bases: TGCGCCAGCAGCCCGGCCGGGGTAGGAAACACCATATATTTT. The encoded protein is CASSPAGVGNTIYF. Variable domain in full (rest from reference TRBV5-1 and TRBJ1-3): KAGVTQTPRYLIKTRGQQVTLSCSPISGHRSVSWYQQTPGQGLQFLFEYFSETQRNKGNFPGRFSGRQFSNSRSEMNVSTLELGDSALYLCASSPAGVGNTIYFGEGSWLTVV.

The chain recombines TRBV24-1 with TRBJ2-2; D is undetermined. CDR1 is KGHDR, CDR2 SFDVKD, per germline. The V end lost 0 bases, the J end lost 5 bases, and 6 bases lay between the germline ends. The CDR3 sequence is 14 residues long. The CDR3 nucleotides are TGTGCCACCAGTGATTTGACAGAGACCGGGGAGCTGTTTTTT. It specifies CATSDLTETGELFF.

This clone was counted between two and nine times. The chain recombines TRBV6-2 or TRBV6-3 with TRBJ2-3, with 9 bases that match TRBD1. With 1 base clipped from V and 6 bases from J, the junction kept 5 bases outside the gene matches. Per the germline V gene, CDR1 is MNHEY and CDR2 is SVGEGT. This CDR3 is 15 amino acids long. CDR3 sequence (DNA): TGTGCCAGCAGTTACTTGGGACAGGGATGGGATACGCAGTATTTT. Its protein is CASSYLGQGWDTQYF.

This chain uses TRBV18 with TRBJ2-5; D is possibly TRBD2 (5 bases). The CDR3 consists of 15 residues. Germline V gene sequence: CDR1 KGHSH, CDR2 LQKENI. With 1 base removed from V and 5 bases from J, the gap between germline ends came to 14 bases. This CDR3 reads CASSPLDSPLETQYF. The CDR3, as DNA: TGTGCCAGCTCACCACTGGACTCTCCTTTGGAGACCCAGTACTTC.

This chain links TRBV3-1 (or the pseudogene TRBV3-2) with TRBJ2-5; 9 bases line up with TRBD2. The CDR3 runs to 19 residues. J was trimmed by 5 bases and V by 4 bases; bases with no gene match: 20. Germline CDR1 reads LGHDT; CDR2 reads YNNKEL (reference sequence). The CDR3 is CASSPKNGCPSGIGETQYF. The CDR3 DNA reads as TGTGCCAGCAGCCCGAAGAATGGGTGTCCTAGCGGGATCGGGGAGACCCAGTACTTC.

In this sample, this clone turned up once. The chain carries TRBV2 and TRBJ2-5, with 8 bases matching TRBD2. The ends lost 7 bases at V and 0 bases at J; junction bases unmatched: 7. The CDR3 is 15 residues long. Germline CDR1 and CDR2: SNHLY and FYNNEI. The CDR3: CASTKLAANQETQYF. CDR3 in DNA: TGTGCCAGCACCAAACTAGCGGCCAACCAAGAGACCCAGTACTTC.

The rearrangement links TRBV24-1 to TRBJ2-7; D might be TRBD1 (5 bases). The CDR3 has 16 amino acids. Per germline, CDR1 KGHDR and CDR2 SFDVKD. Trimming shortened V by 8 bases and J by 0 bases, and 19 bases separated the two germline ends. The CDR3 DNA follows: TGTGCCACCAATTTATGTAAGACAGTTAGCTCCTACGAGCAGTACTTC. Translation gives CATNLCKTVSSYEQYF.

About this clone: At one end the junction does not follow the germline gene, possibly because of a read error. The rearrangement joins TRBV5-6 to TRBJ1-4; 10 bases map to TRBD1. Per germline, CDR1 SGHDT and CDR2 YYEEEE. The CDR3 is made up of 14 amino acids. Here the CDR3 reads CASSSGQGTEKLLF. Written as DNA, the CDR3 is TGTGCCAGCAGCTCGGGACAGGGGACGGAAAAACTGCTTTTT.

The chain uses TRBV24-1 and TRBJ2-3; TRBD2 matches at 8 bases. Germline V gene lookup returns CDR1 KGHDR and CDR2 SFDVKD. J gave up 0 bases and V 9 bases, and 13 bases lay outside the gene matches. This CDR3 comprises 17 residues. The CDR3 loop is CATRGGSGRPSTDTQYF. CDR3 bases: TGTGCCACCCGGGGGGGAAGCGGGCGTCCTAGCACAGATACGCAGTATTTT.